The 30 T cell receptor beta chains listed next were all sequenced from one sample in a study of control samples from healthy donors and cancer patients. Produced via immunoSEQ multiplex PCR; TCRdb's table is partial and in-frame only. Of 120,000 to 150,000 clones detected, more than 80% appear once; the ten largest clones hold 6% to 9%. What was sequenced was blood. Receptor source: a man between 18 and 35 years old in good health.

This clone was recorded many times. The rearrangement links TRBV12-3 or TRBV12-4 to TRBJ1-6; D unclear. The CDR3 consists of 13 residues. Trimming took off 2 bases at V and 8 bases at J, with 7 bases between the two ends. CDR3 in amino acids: CASSLYRDSPLHF. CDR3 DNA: TGTGCCAGCAGTTTATATAGGGATTCACCCCTCCACTTT.

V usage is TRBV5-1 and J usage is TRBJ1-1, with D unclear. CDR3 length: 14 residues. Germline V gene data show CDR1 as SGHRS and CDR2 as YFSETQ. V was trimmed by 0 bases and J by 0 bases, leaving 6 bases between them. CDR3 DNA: TGCGCCAGCAGCTTGGACAGCATGAACACTGAAGCTTTCTTT. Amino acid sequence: CASSLDSMNTEAFF.

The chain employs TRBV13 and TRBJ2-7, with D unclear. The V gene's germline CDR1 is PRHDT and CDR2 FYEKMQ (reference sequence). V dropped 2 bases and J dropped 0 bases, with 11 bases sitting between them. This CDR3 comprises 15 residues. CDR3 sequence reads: CASSLMTYSSYEQYF. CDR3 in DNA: TGTGCCAGCAGCTTAATGACGTACAGCTCCTACGAGCAGTACTTC.

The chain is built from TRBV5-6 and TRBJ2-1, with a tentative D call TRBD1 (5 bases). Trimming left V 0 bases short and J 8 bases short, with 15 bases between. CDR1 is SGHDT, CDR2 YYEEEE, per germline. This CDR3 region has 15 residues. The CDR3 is CASSLAGQGYDEQFF. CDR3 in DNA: TGTGCCAGCAGCTTGGCTGGGCAGGGATATGATGAGCAGTTCTTC.

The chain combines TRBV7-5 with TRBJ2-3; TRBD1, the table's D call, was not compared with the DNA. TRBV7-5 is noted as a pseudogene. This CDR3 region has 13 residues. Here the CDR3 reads CVRGSDRTDTQYF. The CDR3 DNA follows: TGTGTCAGAGGGTCGGACAGGACAGATACGCAGTATTTT.

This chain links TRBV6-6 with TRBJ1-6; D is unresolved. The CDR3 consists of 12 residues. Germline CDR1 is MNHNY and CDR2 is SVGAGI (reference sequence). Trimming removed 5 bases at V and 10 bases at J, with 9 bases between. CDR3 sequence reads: CASSMGKSPLHF. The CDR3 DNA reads TGTGCCAGCAGTATGGGGAAATCACCCCTCCACTTT.

This CDR3 is CASSLGRLAGNTGELFF. In DNA, the CDR3 is TGCGCCAGCAGCTTGGGTCGACTAGCGGGGAACACCGGGGAGCTGTTTTTT. J is TRBJ2-2 and V is TRBV5-1; 10 nucleotides match TRBD2. Germline CDR1 SGHRS, CDR2 YFSETQ. This CDR3 has 17 amino acids. V was clipped by 0 bases and J by 1 base; unmatched bases: 3.

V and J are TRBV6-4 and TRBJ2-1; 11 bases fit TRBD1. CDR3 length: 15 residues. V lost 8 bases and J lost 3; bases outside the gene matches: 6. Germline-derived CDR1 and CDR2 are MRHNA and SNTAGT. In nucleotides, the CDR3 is TGTGCCAGCCACTGGGACAGGGGGTTCTACAATGAGCAGTTCTTC. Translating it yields CASHWDRGFYNEQFF.

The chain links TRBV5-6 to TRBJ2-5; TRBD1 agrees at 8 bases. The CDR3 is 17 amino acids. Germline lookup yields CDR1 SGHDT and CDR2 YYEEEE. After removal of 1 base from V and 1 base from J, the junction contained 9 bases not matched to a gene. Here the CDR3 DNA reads TGTGCCAGCAGCTTGCTTTTGACAGGGGCCCTCCAAGAGACCCAGTACTTC. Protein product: CASSLLLTGALQETQYF.

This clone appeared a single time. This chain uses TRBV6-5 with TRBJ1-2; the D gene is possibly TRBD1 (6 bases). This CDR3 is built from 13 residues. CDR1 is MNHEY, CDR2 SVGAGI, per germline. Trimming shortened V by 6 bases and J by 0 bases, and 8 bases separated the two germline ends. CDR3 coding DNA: TGTGCCAGCAGCCGGACAGCTAACTATGGCTACACCTTC. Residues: CASSRTANYGYTF.

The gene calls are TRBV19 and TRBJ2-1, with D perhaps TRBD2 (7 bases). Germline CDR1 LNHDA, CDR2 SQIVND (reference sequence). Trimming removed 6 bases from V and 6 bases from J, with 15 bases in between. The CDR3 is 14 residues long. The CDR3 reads CASRIAGAPNEQFF. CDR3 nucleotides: TGTGCCAGTAGAATCGCGGGGGCCCCCAATGAGCAGTTCTTC.

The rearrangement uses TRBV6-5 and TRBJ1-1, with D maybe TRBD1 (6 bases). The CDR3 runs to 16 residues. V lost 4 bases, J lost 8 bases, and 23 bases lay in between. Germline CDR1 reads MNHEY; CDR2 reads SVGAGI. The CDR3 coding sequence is TGTGCCAGCAGTTCACAAGCAGGGGACCCAAGGTTCGAAGCTTTCTTT. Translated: CASSSQAGDPRFEAFF.

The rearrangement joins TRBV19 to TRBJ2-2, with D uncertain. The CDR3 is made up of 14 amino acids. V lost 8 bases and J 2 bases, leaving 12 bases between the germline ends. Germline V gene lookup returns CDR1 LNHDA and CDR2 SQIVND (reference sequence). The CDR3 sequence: CASSSHPNTGELFF. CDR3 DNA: TGTGCCAGTTCCAGTCACCCCAACACCGGGGAGCTGTTTTTT. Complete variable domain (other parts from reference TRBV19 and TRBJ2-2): DGGITQSPKYLFRKEGQNVTLSCEQNLNHDAMYWYRQDPGQGLRLIYYSQIVNDFQKGDIAEGYSVSREKKESFPLTVTSAQKNPTAFYLCASSSHPNTGELFFGEGSRLTVL.

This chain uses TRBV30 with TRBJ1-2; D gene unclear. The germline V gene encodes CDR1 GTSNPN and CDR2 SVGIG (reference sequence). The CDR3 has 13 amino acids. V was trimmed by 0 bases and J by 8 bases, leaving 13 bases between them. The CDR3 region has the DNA TGTGCCTGGAGTGTACGAGAGAACCGGGGCTACACCTTC. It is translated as CAWSVRENRGYTF.

The CDR3: CASNPTEGYGYTF. In DNA form, the CDR3 reads TGTGCCAGCAACCCCACCGAGGGCTATGGCTACACCTTC. The chain links TRBV7-2 to TRBJ1-2; D is uncertain. Trimming stripped 7 bases from V and 4 bases from J, with 13 bases between. The germline V gene has CDR1 SGHTA and CDR2 FQGNSA. The CDR3 length is 13 residues.

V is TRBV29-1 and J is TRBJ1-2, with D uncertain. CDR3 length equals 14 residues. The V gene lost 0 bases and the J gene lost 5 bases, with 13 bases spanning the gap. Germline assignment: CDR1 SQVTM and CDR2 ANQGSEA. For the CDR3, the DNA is TGCAGCGTTGAAGATCCCGGGAACTTTTATGGCTACACCTTC. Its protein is CSVEDPGNFYGYTF.

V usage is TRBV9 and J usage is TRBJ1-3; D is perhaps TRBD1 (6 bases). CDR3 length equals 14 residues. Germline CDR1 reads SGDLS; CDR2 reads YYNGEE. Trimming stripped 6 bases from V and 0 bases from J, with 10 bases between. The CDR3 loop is CASMRGASGNTIYF. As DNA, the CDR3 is TGTGCCAGCATGAGGGGGGCCTCTGGAAACACCATATATTTT.

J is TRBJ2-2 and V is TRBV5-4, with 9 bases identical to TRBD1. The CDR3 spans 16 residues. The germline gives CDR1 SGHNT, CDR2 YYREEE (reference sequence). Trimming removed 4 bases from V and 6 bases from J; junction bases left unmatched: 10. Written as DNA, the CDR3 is TGTGCCAGCAGCCCCGGCGGGGACAGGGTACCCGGGGAGCTGTTTTTT. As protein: CASSPGGDRVPGELFF.

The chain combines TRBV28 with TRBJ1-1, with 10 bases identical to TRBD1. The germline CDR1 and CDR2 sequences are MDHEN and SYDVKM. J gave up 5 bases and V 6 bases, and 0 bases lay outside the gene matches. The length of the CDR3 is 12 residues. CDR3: CASRGQGTEAFF. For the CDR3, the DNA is TGTGCCAGCAGGGGACAGGGGACTGAAGCTTTCTTT.

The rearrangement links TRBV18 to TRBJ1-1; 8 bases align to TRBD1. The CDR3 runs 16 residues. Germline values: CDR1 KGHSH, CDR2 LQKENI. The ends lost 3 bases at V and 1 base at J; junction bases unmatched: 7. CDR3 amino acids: CASSPNPTGANTEAFF. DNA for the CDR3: TGTGCCAGCTCACCTAATCCGACAGGGGCGAACACTGAAGCTTTCTTT.

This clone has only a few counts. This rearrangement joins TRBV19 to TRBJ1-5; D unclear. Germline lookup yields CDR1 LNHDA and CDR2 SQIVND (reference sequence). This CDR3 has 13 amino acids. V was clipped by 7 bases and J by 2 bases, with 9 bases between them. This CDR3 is CASTLKGNQPQHF. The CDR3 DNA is TGTGCCAGTACCCTAAAGGGCAATCAGCCCCAGCATTTT.

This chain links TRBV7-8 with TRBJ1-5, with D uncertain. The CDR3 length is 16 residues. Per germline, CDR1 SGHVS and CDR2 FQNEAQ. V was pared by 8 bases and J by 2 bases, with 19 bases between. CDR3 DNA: TGTGCCAGCCGACGAGAGAGGACTGTTCGCAATCAGCCCCAGCATTTT. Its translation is CASRRERTVRNQPQHF.

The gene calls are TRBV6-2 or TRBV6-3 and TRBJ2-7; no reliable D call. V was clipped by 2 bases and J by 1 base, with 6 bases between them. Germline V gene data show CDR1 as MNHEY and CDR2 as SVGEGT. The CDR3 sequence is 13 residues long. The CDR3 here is CASSYTESYEQYF. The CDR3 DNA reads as TGTGCCAGCAGTTACACGGAGTCCTACGAGCAGTACTTC.

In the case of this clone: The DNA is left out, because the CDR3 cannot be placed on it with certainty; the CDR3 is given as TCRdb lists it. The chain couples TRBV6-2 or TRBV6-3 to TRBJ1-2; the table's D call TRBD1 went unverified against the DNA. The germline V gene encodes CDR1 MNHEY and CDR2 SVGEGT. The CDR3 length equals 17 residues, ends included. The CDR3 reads CASSSSTTGSHNYGYTF.

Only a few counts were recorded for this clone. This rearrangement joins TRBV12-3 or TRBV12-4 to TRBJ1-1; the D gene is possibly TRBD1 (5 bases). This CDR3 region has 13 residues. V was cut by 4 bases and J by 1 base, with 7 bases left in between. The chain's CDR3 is CASSWGRNTEAFF. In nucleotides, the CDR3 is TGTGCCAGCAGTTGGGGGAGGAACACTGAAGCTTTCTTT.

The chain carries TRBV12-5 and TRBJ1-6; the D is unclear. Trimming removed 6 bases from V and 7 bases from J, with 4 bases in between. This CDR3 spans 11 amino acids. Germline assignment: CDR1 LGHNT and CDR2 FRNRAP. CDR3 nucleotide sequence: TGTGCTAGTGGCCCCAATTCACCCCTCCACTTT. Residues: CASGPNSPLHF.

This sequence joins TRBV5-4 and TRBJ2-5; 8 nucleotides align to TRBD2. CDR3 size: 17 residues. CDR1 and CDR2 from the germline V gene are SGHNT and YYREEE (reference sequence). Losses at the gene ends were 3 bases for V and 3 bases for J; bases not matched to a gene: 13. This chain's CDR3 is CASSSGRGASEKETQYF. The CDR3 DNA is TGTGCCAGCAGCTCCGGGCGGGGGGCTAGCGAAAAAGAGACCCAGTACTTC.

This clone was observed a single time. CDR3 nucleotides: TGTGCCAGCAGTTTTCTCACTGAGGGGAATCAGCCCCAGCATTTT. Translating gives CASSFLTEGNQPQHF. This sequence joins TRBV28 and TRBJ1-5, with D perhaps TRBD1 (5 bases). The CDR3 contains 15 residues. Per germline, CDR1 MDHEN and CDR2 SYDVKM. V was pared by 3 bases and J by 4 bases, with 13 bases between.

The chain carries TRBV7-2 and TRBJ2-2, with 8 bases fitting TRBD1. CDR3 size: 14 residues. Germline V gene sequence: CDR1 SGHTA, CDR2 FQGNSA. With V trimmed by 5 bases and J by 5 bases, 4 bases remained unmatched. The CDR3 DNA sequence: TGTGCCAGCAGCCCTACAGGGGGGACCGGGGAGCTGTTTTTT. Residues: CASSPTGGTGELFF.

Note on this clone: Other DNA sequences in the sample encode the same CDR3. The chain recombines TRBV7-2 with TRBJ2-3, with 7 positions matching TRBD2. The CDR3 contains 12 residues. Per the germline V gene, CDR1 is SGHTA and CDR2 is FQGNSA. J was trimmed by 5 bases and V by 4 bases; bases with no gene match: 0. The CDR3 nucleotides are TGTGCCAGCAGCTCGGGGGGAGATACGCAGTATTTT. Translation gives CASSSGGDTQYF.